This entry lists 15 T cell receptor beta chains sequenced from one sample in a study of T cells expressing NK-cell markers. TCRdb processed the 5' RACE reads again and assigns one entry to each CDR3 protein, with no DNA. Recorded here are under 600,000 distinct CDR3 sequences; the top ten clones represent around 1.4%. Sequencing was carried out using blood T cells: a sorted CD56 or NKG2C T cell subset, CD4+ or CD8+ T cells, or bulk PBMC T cells (not recorded which). The source of these receptors is a woman aged 45-60 years in good health.

The chain is built from TRBV5-1 and TRBJ2-1; TCRdb's D call, TRBD2, is unchecked because there is no DNA. The CDR3 runs to 17 residues. In germline, CDR1 is SGHRS, CDR2 YFSETQ. The CDR3 spells CASSFLLTSGRVNEQFF.

V and J are TRBV7-9 and TRBJ1-6; the TCRdb call, TRBD1, lacks DNA for checking. The CDR3 is 14 amino acids. CDR1 SEHNR and CDR2 FQNEAQ come from the germline V gene (reference sequence). This CDR3 is CASSEDRANSPLHF.

This rearrangement joins TRBV5-1 to TRBJ2-2; TCRdb outputs TRBD1, but without DNA this stays unchecked. CDR3 size: 16 residues. CDR1 and CDR2 (germline): SGHRS, YFSETQ. CDR3 region: CASSLKGTGDTGELFF.

The chain joins TRBV10-3 to TRBJ2-1; lacking DNA, the TRBD2 call made by TCRdb goes unchecked. Germline loops: CDR1 ENHRY, CDR2 SYGVKD. This CDR3 is built from 20 residues. The CDR3 sequence is CAIRTDQGASGRVSYNEQFF.

The V gene is TRBV12-3 or TRBV12-4, the J gene TRBJ2-2. The CDR3 extends over 13 amino acids. The CDR3 region is CASSEQSGGELFF.

This chain joins TRBV29-1 and TRBJ2-5. The CDR3 length is 13 residues. Germline V gene data show CDR1 as SQVTM and CDR2 as ANQGSEA. The CDR3 loop is CSVSIDGQETQYF. Combining the CDR3 with reference TRBV29-1 and TRBJ2-5 gives the whole variable domain SAVISQKPSRDICQRGTSLTIQCQVDSQVTMMFWYRQQPGQSLTLIATANQGSEATYESGFVIDKFPISRPNLTFSTLTVSNMSPEDSSIYLCSVSIDGQETQYFGPGTRLLVL.

This chain connects TRBV6-2 or TRBV6-3 to TRBJ2-1; the TCRdb D gene call, TRBD2, has no DNA to confirm it. The germline V gene has CDR1 MNHEY and CDR2 SVGEGT. The CDR3 has 14 residues. The chain's CDR3 is CASTFYGRSNEQFF.

The chain has TRBV24-1 and TRBJ2-1; TCRdb's D call, TRBD2, is unchecked because there is no DNA. The CDR3 length is 16 residues. Germline V lookup: CDR1 KGHDR, CDR2 SFDVKD. The chain's CDR3 is CATSDPTGLVPNEQFF.

The chain joins TRBV19 to TRBJ2-6. CDR1 LNHDA and CDR2 SQIVND come from the germline V gene (reference sequence). The CDR3 has 17 amino acids. CDR3 region: CASTGWAVSSGANVLTF.

CDR3 protein: CASSQATQGSNQPQHF. J is TRBJ1-5 and V is TRBV4-1; TCRdb calls TRBD1, which cannot be checked without DNA. CDR1 MGHRA and CDR2 YSYEKL come from the germline V gene. This CDR3 comprises 16 residues.

This chain joins TRBV12-3 or TRBV12-4 and TRBJ2-1; TCRdb proposes TRBD2, but this gene call is untestable without DNA. There are 14 residues in the CDR3. This CDR3 is CASKPAGGFYEQFF.

The chain combines TRBV7-8 with TRBJ2-6. Germline V gives CDR1 SGHVS, CDR2 FQNEAQ. The CDR3 has 16 amino acids. CDR3 amino acids: CASSLLAGPGANVLTF. Full variable domain (outside the CDR3, taken from reference TRBV7-8 and TRBJ2-6): GAGVSQSPRYKVAKRGQDVALRCDPISGHVSLFWYQQALGQGPEFLTYFQNEAQLDKSGLPSDRFFAERPEGSVSTLKIQRTQQEDSAVYLCASSLLAGPGANVLTFGAGSRLTVL.

This chain uses TRBV5-1 with TRBJ2-3. This CDR3 has 12 residues. Per germline, CDR1 SGHRS and CDR2 YFSETQ. CDR3 sequence: CATKLWGDTQYF.

The V and J genes are TRBV20-1 and TRBJ2-7; TCRdb designates TRBD1, a call that cannot be tested without DNA. There are 15 residues in the CDR3. Germline CDR1 reads DFQATT; CDR2 reads SNEGSKA (reference sequence). The CDR3 sequence: CSARDRGQGAGEQYF.

The rearrangement uses TRBV4-1 and TRBJ2-3; the D call of TRBD1 rests on TCRdb alone, since no DNA is present to check it. The CDR3 totals 15 residues. Germline V gene sequence: CDR1 MGHRA, CDR2 YSYEKL. This chain's CDR3 is CASSQVTDGADTQYF.